This T cell receptor (beta chain) derives from a study of CD8+CD57+ T cells in acquired aplastic anemia. For the study at large: DNA per sorted CD4+ or CD8+ sample ranged roughly 0.19 to 30 ug, averaging roughly 3.3 ug.

Study results and caveats: Almost 30 shared CD8+ CDR3s appeared highly expressed within patients' immunodominant clones.

A word on this clonotype: The target antigen is unknown.

For sequencing, patients were chosen who had shown expansion of CD8+CD57+ cells by flow cytometry. Every patient presented with severe acquired aplastic anemia. Genomic DNA was employed as the template in profiling TCR beta VDJ and CDR3. TCRdb passed the reads through MiXCR, listing each CDR3 protein once. The table has 120,000 or so distinct CDR3 sequences, almost 40% seen once. Input material: sorted CD4+, CD8+, or CD8+CD57+ T cells (not recorded which) from PBMCs. The source is a human donor with aplastic anemia.

The CDR3 nucleotides are TGCGCCAGCAGTAGGGACAGCGCGAACACCGGGGAGCTGTTTTTT. This codes for CASSRDSANTGELFF. The rearrangement uses TRBV10-1 and TRBJ2-2, with 7 bases identical to TRBD1. Germline trimming cut 5 bases from V and 0 bases from J; bases unmatched to any gene: 3. Germline CDR1 reads WNHNN; CDR2 reads SYGVQD (reference sequence). The CDR3 has 15 residues.